The clone carrying this T cell receptor beta chain was observed a few times. What it recognizes is unknown. The sample belongs to a study of cytomegalovirus exposure and HLA in healthy donors. As for the study in general: Genotyping of roughly 400 donors showed that 70% to 90% belonged to the Caucasian-associated ancestry cluster.

CDR1 is MNHNY, CDR2 SVGAGI, per germline (reference sequence). The CDR3 consists of 14 residues. V was shortened by 4 bases and J by 4 bases, with 13 bases between the two germline ends. Primers for the PCR totalled 60 Vbeta and 13 Jbeta. Produced via immunoSEQ multiplex PCR; TCRdb's table is partial and in-frame only. The data contain under 70,000 clones, 65% to 70% of them singletons. Study results and caveats: In vitro, a few CMV-associated chains proved specific for CMV antigens. Further analysis was carried out later, and it showed several of the most significant clusters appearing linked to common viral pathogens. A later analysis reportedly found fewer N-insertions in an Asian-associated ancestry cluster than the roughly 680-donor mean.

The clonotype was recovered from a woman in her 30s in good health and CMV-seronegative. V gene TRBV6-6 combines with J gene TRBJ1-2, with D perhaps TRBD1 (6 bases). Sequencing was performed on PBMCs. CDR3 in DNA: TGTGCCAGCAGTTCGACAGGTTCGGTCTATGGCTACACCTTC. It is translated as CASSSTGSVYGYTF.